This T cell receptor (beta chain) was found in a study of blood T cell repertoires in COVID-19. The wider study: The United States, Italy and Spain provided the acute and convalescent COVID-19 samples. PBMCs, B-cell-depleted T cells, or T cells provided the cDNA or gDNA that made up the material.

The ends were cut back, 4 bases at V and 5 bases at J, with 20 bases in the middle. CDR1 is SQVTM and CDR2 is ANQGSEA in the germline V gene. The CDR3 has 16 amino acids. Original processing methods: Amplification with reference gene primers provided the estimates of nucleated cell counts. The assay was immunoSEQ multiplex PCR, and TCRdb's table has in-frame clones only and misses some. From that table come the V and J calls and clone size; the DNA was used to work out D and trimming. The sample holds 250,000 to 350,000 clones, around 87% seen once. This TCR derives from a woman aged 45-65 years who had recovered from COVID-19. The V gene is TRBV29-1, the J gene TRBJ2-2; maybe TRBD1 (6 bases). Sequenced material: peripheral blood. The CDR3 nucleotides are TGCAGCGTTGCCCGAAGATCCACAGGGTTGACCGGGGAGCTGTTTTTT. Amino acid sequence: CSVARRSTGLTGELFF.